These 21 T cell receptor beta chains originate from one sample sequenced in a study of shared clonotypes between healthy human individuals. Using immunoSEQ multiplex PCR, the repertoire was profiled, and TCRdb retains in-frame clones only, with some absent. The table has 950,000 to 1,300,000 clones, about 80% seen once. The specimen sequenced was memory CD4+ T cells sorted from blood. Regarding subset: CD45RA-negative fraction. The source of these receptors is a man aged 18 to 35 in good health.

The chain combines TRBV4-1 with TRBJ2-1; D perhaps matches TRBD1 (6 bases). The CDR3 is 16 amino acids. V was pared by 5 bases and J by 5 bases, with 19 bases between. CDR1 MGHRA and CDR2 YSYEKL come from the germline V gene. The CDR3 spells CASSDHRDKTNNEQFF. CDR3 nucleotide sequence: TGCGCCAGCAGCGACCACCGGGACAAGACGAACAATGAGCAGTTCTTC.

This rearrangement joins TRBV30 to TRBJ2-1, with a weak D call TRBD2 (6 bases). V was clipped by 2 bases and J by 6 bases, with 14 bases between them. Germline lookup yields CDR1 GTSNPN and CDR2 SVGIG (reference sequence). This CDR3 is 14 amino acids long. CDR3 amino acids: CAWSRGGGANEQFF. CDR3 in DNA: TGTGCCTGGAGTCGTGGCGGAGGGGCCAATGAGCAGTTCTTC.

V gene TRBV5-4 combines with J gene TRBJ1-6, with TRBD1 matching 7 bases. J lost 5 bases, V lost 4 bases, and 9 bases had no gene match. CDR1 SGHNT and CDR2 YYREEE come from the germline V gene (reference sequence). The CDR3 is 16 residues long. The CDR3 loop reads CASSGGGTANNSPLHF. For the CDR3, the DNA is TGTGCCAGCAGCGGGGGGGGGACAGCAAATAATTCACCCCTCCACTTT.

V and J are TRBV6-5 and TRBJ1-1; D ambiguous. The CDR3 covers 11 residues. Germline loops: CDR1 MNHEY, CDR2 SVGAGI. The ends were cut back, 6 bases at V and 11 bases at J, with 13 bases in the middle. CDR3 residues: CASSREGSAFF. CDR3 sequence (DNA): TGTGCCAGCAGCCGCGAGGGATCCGCTTTCTTT.

J is TRBJ2-5 and V is TRBV10-3; D uncertain. V was trimmed by 10 bases and J by 4 bases, leaving 10 bases between them. Germline V gives CDR1 ENHRY, CDR2 SYGVKD. The CDR3 is 11 amino acids. The CDR3 here is CATRTGETQYF. The DNA of the CDR3 is TGTGCCACCAGAACGGGAGAGACCCAGTACTTC.

The gene calls are TRBV27 and TRBJ1-5, with 7 bases fitting TRBD1. The CDR3 consists of 14 residues. V trimming: 6 bases; J trimming: 3 bases; junction bases outside the gene matches: 5. CDR1 is MNHEY and CDR2 is SMNVEV in the germline V gene (reference sequence). For the CDR3, the DNA is TGTGCCAGCAGCAAACAGGGGATCAATCAGCCCCAGCATTTT. The encoded protein is CASSKQGINQPQHF.

This clone was detected only a few times. The rearrangement links TRBV18 to TRBJ2-1, with 7 bases identical to TRBD1. Per germline, CDR1 KGHSH and CDR2 LQKENI. The CDR3 loop spans 15 amino acids. With V trimmed by 4 bases and J by 9 bases, 12 bases remained unmatched. For the CDR3, the DNA is TGTGCCAGCTCACTTGGTAGCGACAGGGTGAGTGAGCAGTTCTTC. Translating gives CASSLGSDRVSEQFF.

The chain uses TRBV11-3 and TRBJ2-3, with D perhaps TRBD1 or TRBD2 (7 bases each). The CDR3 loop spans 16 amino acids. Germline-derived CDR1 and CDR2 are SGHNT and YENEEA. Trimming stripped 5 bases from V and 7 bases from J, with 22 bases between. CDR3 in DNA: TGTGCCAGCAGCCAGGGTTCAGGGGGGGGTGTAAATACGCAGTATTTT. As protein: CASSQGSGGGVNTQYF.

This chain joins TRBV29-1 and TRBJ2-1; D gene unclear. Germline V gene lookup returns CDR1 SQVTM and CDR2 ANQGSEA. The V gene lost 5 bases and the J gene lost 10 bases, with 12 bases spanning the gap. This CDR3 spans 11 amino acids. CDR3 protein: CSVRTGIEQFF. The CDR3 DNA reads TGCAGCGTTCGGACCGGCATCGAGCAGTTCTTC.

In its sample, this clone was seen a few times. The rearrangement uses TRBV10-3 and TRBJ1-5; the D gene is possibly TRBD1 (6 bases). Germline V gene lookup returns CDR1 ENHRY and CDR2 SYGVKD. The CDR3 is 14 residues long. The germline V and J ends were trimmed by 3 bases and 3 bases, with 9 bases remaining between them. CDR3 amino acids: CAISERDINQPQHF. Here the CDR3 DNA reads TGTGCCATCAGTGAACGGGACATCAATCAGCCCCAGCATTTT.

This rearrangement joins TRBV6-5 to TRBJ1-6, with 7 nucleotides matching TRBD1. The CDR3 runs to 15 residues. The V gene end was trimmed by 2 bases and the J gene end by 7 bases; junction bases not matched to a gene: 5. Germline V gene sequence: CDR1 MNHEY, CDR2 SVGAGI. The CDR3 is CASSYLRQGNSPLHF. The CDR3 DNA sequence: TGTGCCAGCAGTTACCTTCGACAGGGAAATTCACCCCTCCACTTT.

The V call is TRBV18, the J call TRBJ2-3, with D possibly TRBD2 on 5 matching bases. Germline CDR1 KGHSH, CDR2 LQKENI. This CDR3 has 17 amino acids. V was shortened by 0 bases and J by 0 bases, with 13 bases between the two germline ends. CDR3 loop: CASSPPAGGVSTDTQYF. CDR3 DNA sequence: TGTGCCAGCTCACCACCGGCGGGCGGAGTAAGCACAGATACGCAGTATTTT.

The V call is TRBV7-2, the J call TRBJ1-2; D gene uncertain. This CDR3 contains 15 residues. Trimming removed 4 bases at V and 4 bases at J, with 16 bases between. From germline, CDR1 is SGHTA and CDR2 FQGNSA. The CDR3 spells CASSSRGPSGYGYTF. CDR3 nucleotides: TGTGCCAGCAGCTCCAGAGGACCGTCAGGCTATGGCTACACCTTC.

The CDR3 DNA sequence: TGTGCCAGCAGCCGCAGCGGGGAAGAGACCCAGTACTTC. Amino acid sequence: CASSRSGEETQYF. The chain couples TRBV4-2 to TRBJ2-5; the match to TRBD2 covers 7 bases. This CDR3 is built from 13 residues. Germline values: CDR1 LGHNA, CDR2 YNFKEQ. The V segment lost 4 bases and the J segment 3 bases; nucleotides outside the gene matches: 2.

There are a few counts of this clone. This sequence joins TRBV6-5 and TRBJ1-2; D possibly corresponds to TRBD1 (6 bases). Trimming stripped 0 bases from V and 2 bases from J, with 10 bases between. The germline gives CDR1 MNHEY, CDR2 SVGAGI. This CDR3 contains 15 residues. Here the CDR3 reads CASSYSVGQNYGYTF. CDR3 sequence (DNA): TGTGCCAGCAGTTACTCAGTCGGACAGAACTATGGCTACACCTTC.

The V gene is TRBV18, the J gene TRBJ1-5; D is unresolved. The length of the CDR3 is 18 residues. V lost 4 bases to trimming and J lost 1 base, with 20 bases between them. Per the germline V gene, CDR1 is KGHSH and CDR2 is LQKENI. The CDR3 DNA follows: TGTGCCAGCTCACTACCCCCAACGGTTCCTGGAAGCAATCAGCCCCAGCATTTT. As protein: CASSLPPTVPGSNQPQHF. The full variable domain, with the rest looked up from reference TRBV18 and TRBJ1-5, is NAGVMQNPRHLVRRRGQEARLRCSPMKGHSHVYWYRQLPEEGLKFMVYLQKENIIDESGMPKERFSAEFPKEGPSILRIQQVVRGDSAAYFCASSLPPTVPGSNQPQHFGDGTRLSIL.

The chain has TRBV11-2 and TRBJ2-1; TRBD1 matches at 9 bases. Germline CDR1 is SGHAT and CDR2 is FQNNGV. V dropped 3 bases and J dropped 9; count of bases not matched to a gene: 6. The CDR3 covers 14 residues. CDR3 coding DNA: TGTGCCAGCAGCTTTACCGGGACAGGGATTGAGCAGTTCTTC. Protein: CASSFTGTGIEQFF. Based on the CDR3 plus reference TRBV11-2 and TRBJ2-1, the full variable domain is EAGVAQSPRYKIIEKRQSVAFWCNPISGHATLYWYQQILGQGPKLLIQFQNNGVVDDSQLPKDRFSAERLKGVDSTLKIQPAKLEDSAVYLCASSFTGTGIEQFFGPGTRLTVL.

J is TRBJ2-3 and V is TRBV7-8; 9 bases match TRBD2. Germline values: CDR1 SGHVS, CDR2 FQNEAQ. Trimming at V came to 2 bases and at J to 0 bases, leaving 0 bases not matched to a gene. The CDR3 runs to 15 residues. The CDR3 nucleotides are TGTGCCAGCAGCTTACTAGCGGGGAGCACAGATACGCAGTATTTT. It specifies CASSLLAGSTDTQYF.

This clone has a single count. This chain connects TRBV6-1 to TRBJ1-6; TRBD1 might be the D (6 bases). The CDR3 extends over 14 amino acids. Germline V gene sequence: CDR1 MNHNS, CDR2 SASEGT. V lost 6 bases and J 7 bases, leaving 13 bases between the germline ends. The CDR3 reads CASSPTGNNSPLHF. The CDR3 coding sequence is TGTGCCAGCAGCCCTACAGGGAACAATTCACCCCTCCACTTT.

The V gene is TRBV5-1, the J gene TRBJ1-4; 10 bases fit TRBD1. The CDR3 is 18 amino acids. Germline V lookup: CDR1 SGHRS, CDR2 YFSETQ. V lost 4 bases and J lost 1; bases outside the gene matches: 10. The CDR3 coding sequence is TGCGCCAGCAGCCTCCGGACAGGGGGGTTCGGAACTAATGAAAAACTGTTTTTT. Amino acids: CASSLRTGGFGTNEKLFF.

V is TRBV2 and J is TRBJ1-1; no clear D. Between the trimmed V and J ends, which lost 2 bases and 7 bases, there was a span of 8 bases. CDR1 and CDR2 (germline): SNHLY, FYNNEI. CDR3 length: 12 amino acids. In DNA form, the CDR3 reads TGTGCCAGCAGTGAACTGAACCTTGAAGCTTTCTTT. Translated: CASSELNLEAFF.